The 21 T cell receptor beta chains reported below all come from one sample, sequenced in a study of T-cell reconstitution after alpha-beta-depleted transplantation in children. Molecular barcoding with unique molecular identifiers was used for the TCRbeta library. TCRdb independently ran MiXCR on the PCR reads; one entry per CDR3 protein. The data contain about 980,000 distinct CDR3 sequences, about 29% of them singletons. Material: PBMCs, mostly from graft donor cells, obtained 360 days after TCRalphabeta/CD19-depleted stem cell transplant. The origin of the receptors is a boy less than two years old who had a stem cell transplant for SCID, so the T cells may come from the graft donor.

The chain recombines TRBV10-1 with TRBJ2-1; tentatively, D is TRBD1 or TRBD2 (5 bases each). The CDR3 contains 15 residues. Trimming shortened V by 2 bases and J by 6 bases, and 14 bases separated the two germline ends. Germline CDR1 reads WNHNN; CDR2 reads SYGVQD (reference sequence). CDR3 sequence reads: CASSETGLATNEQFF. DNA of the CDR3: TGCGCCAGCAGTGAGACAGGACTGGCCACCAATGAGCAGTTCTTC.

This sequence joins TRBV9 and TRBJ2-3, with D perhaps TRBD2 (6 bases). V lost 0 bases and J 0 bases, leaving 8 bases between the germline ends. This CDR3 has 15 residues. Germline V CDR1 and CDR2: SGDLS, YYNGEE. The CDR3 coding sequence is TGTGCCAGCAGCGTAGTGGGGACTAGCACAGATACGCAGTATTTT. It codes for CASSVVGTSTDTQYF.

This clonotype was observed a single time. The rearrangement joins TRBV5-1 to TRBJ2-1, with 9 positions matching TRBD2. The V gene end was trimmed by 9 bases and the J gene end by 0 bases; junction bases not matched to a gene: 13. Germline V gives CDR1 SGHRS, CDR2 YFSETQ. The CDR3 runs to 17 residues. The CDR3 DNA follows: TGCGCCAACACTGGCCTAGCGGGGTCCAGCTCCTACAATGAGCAGTTCTTC. It codes for CANTGLAGSSSYNEQFF.

This chain uses TRBV15 with TRBJ1-5; D ambiguous. Germline V CDR1 and CDR2: LNHNV, YYDKDF (reference sequence). Trimming pared 3 bases from V and 5 bases from J, leaving 11 bases between. The CDR3 is 14 amino acids. CDR3 coding DNA: TGTGCCACCAGCAGGGACCCTGCGGATCAGCCCCAGCATTTT. Translating gives CATSRDPADQPQHF.

This clonotype was recorded a few times. This chain connects TRBV11-2 to TRBJ2-5; the D gene is possibly TRBD2 (7 bases). V lost 2 bases to trimming and J lost 5 bases, with 15 bases between them. CDR1 is SGHAT and CDR2 is FQNNGV in the germline V gene. This CDR3 is 15 amino acids long. The CDR3 DNA is TGTGCCAGCAGCTTATTTGGGGGGGCCGCGGAGACCCAGTACTTC. This sequence encodes CASSLFGGAAETQYF.

The chain uses TRBV2 and TRBJ1-2, with D perhaps matching TRBD1 (6 bases). The length of the CDR3 is 15 residues. Germline values: CDR1 SNHLY, CDR2 FYNNEI. The V end was cut by 7 bases, the J end by 2 bases, with 17 bases between. In DNA form, the CDR3 reads TGTGCCAGCACCAACCTGGGCAGGGGCAACTATGGCTACACCTTC. This gives the protein CASTNLGRGNYGYTF.

V usage is TRBV29-1 and J usage is TRBJ2-7; D unclear. V lost 6 bases and J lost 4, with 13 bases in between. CDR1 is SQVTM and CDR2 is ANQGSEA in the germline V gene. CDR3 length: 12 residues. CDR3 sequence: CSVRILGYEQYF. Here the CDR3 DNA reads TGCAGCGTACGAATCCTAGGGTACGAGCAGTACTTC.

This clonotype came up a few times. The CDR3 region has the DNA TGCGCCAGCAGCTTGGTCCCAGGTTCTACCGTTGAAGCTTTCTTT. The encoded protein is CASSLVPGSTVEAFF. The chain employs TRBV5-1 and TRBJ1-1; unclear D gene. Trimming shortened V by 0 bases and J by 7 bases, and 16 bases separated the two germline ends. From germline, CDR1 is SGHRS and CDR2 YFSETQ. The CDR3 consists of 15 residues.

This chain connects TRBV5-1 to TRBJ2-2, with D perhaps TRBD1 (6 bases). The germline V gene has CDR1 SGHRS and CDR2 YFSETQ. This CDR3 contains 17 residues. Deletions cut 4 bases from V and 6 bases from J, with 22 bases between. The CDR3 is CASSLGQLPASPGELFF. CDR3 coding DNA: TGCGCCAGCAGCCTAGGACAGCTTCCCGCTTCCCCCGGGGAGCTGTTTTTT.

This clonotype was detected a few times. The chain uses TRBV5-1 and TRBJ1-6; 8 positions match TRBD1. V lost 4 bases to trimming and J lost 9 bases; unmatched junction nucleotides: 6. The CDR3 is made up of 14 amino acids. Germline loops: CDR1 SGHRS, CDR2 YFSETQ. The chain's CDR3 is CASSAGQGSSPLHF. CDR3 sequence (DNA): TGCGCCAGCAGCGCCGGACAGGGAAGTTCACCCCTCCACTTT.

The chain uses TRBV6-1 and TRBJ1-1, with 8 bases lining up with TRBD1. The germline gives CDR1 MNHNS, CDR2 SASEGT. Losses at the gene ends were 5 bases for V and 8 bases for J; bases not matched to a gene: 16. The CDR3 has 16 amino acids. CDR3 sequence reads: CASSPRNRDRSGEAFF. The DNA of the CDR3 is TGTGCCAGCAGTCCACGAAACCGGGACAGGAGCGGGGAAGCTTTCTTT.

V gene TRBV14 combines with J gene TRBJ2-3, with D tentatively TRBD1 (5 bases). CDR1 is SGHDN and CDR2 is FVKESK in the germline V gene. The CDR3 runs 15 residues. V lost 3 bases and J lost 2, with 12 bases in between. DNA of the CDR3: TGTGCCAGCAGCCACCTAGGGGCCACCACAGATACGCAGTATTTT. Protein: CASSHLGATTDTQYF.

The gene calls are TRBV12-3 or TRBV12-4 and TRBJ2-3; 11 nucleotides agree with TRBD2. This CDR3 contains 15 residues. J gave up 6 bases and V 4 bases, and 6 bases lay outside the gene matches. The CDR3 protein is CASSSPSGGPDTQYF. In DNA, the CDR3 is TGTGCCAGCAGTTCCCCTAGCGGGGGGCCGGATACGCAGTATTTT.

This clonotype was found many times. The chain employs TRBV20-1 and TRBJ1-1; D not certain. The CDR3 covers 12 residues. Trimming took 5 bases from V and 0 from J, leaving 7 bases between them. Germline V lookup: CDR1 DFQATT, CDR2 SNEGSKA (reference sequence). The CDR3 sequence is CSARGLNTEAFF. The CDR3 DNA reads TGCAGTGCTCGAGGGTTGAACACTGAAGCTTTCTTT.

The genes are TRBV12-3 or TRBV12-4 and TRBJ2-7, with 10 bases lining up with TRBD1. Unmatched junction bases numbered 19, after V lost 5 bases and J lost 9 bases. This CDR3 region has 17 residues. CDR3 sequence (DNA): TGTGCCAGCAGTCCCCCAGGAGACAGGGGGCTTTTTAGTGGGCAGTACTTC. This encodes CASSPPGDRGLFSGQYF.

This clonotype turned up a few times. The J gene is TRBJ2-1, the V gene TRBV12-3 or TRBV12-4; 9 bases fit TRBD1. V gave up 2 bases and J gave up 9 bases; unmatched junction bases: 8. This CDR3 has 15 residues. CDR3 in DNA: TGTGCCAGCAGTTTATTGGGACAGGGAACGATTGAGCAGTTCTTC. Translation gives CASSLLGQGTIEQFF.

This clonotype was counted a few times. This rearrangement joins TRBV27 to TRBJ1-2; 7 bases match TRBD1. The CDR3 runs 13 residues. Per germline, CDR1 MNHEY and CDR2 SMNVEV (reference sequence). As DNA, the CDR3 is TGTGCTACGATGGGGACAGCTAACTATGGCTACACCTTC. Translation: CATMGTANYGYTF.

The genes are TRBV7-9 and TRBJ2-2, with TRBD2 identical over 7 bases. This CDR3 is built from 15 residues. With 5 bases clipped from V and 5 bases from J, the junction kept 8 bases outside the gene matches. Germline CDR1 is SEHNR and CDR2 is FQNEAQ (reference sequence). This CDR3 reads CASSMAGRWTGELFF. The CDR3 nucleotides read TGTGCCAGCAGCATGGCCGGGAGGTGGACCGGGGAGCTGTTTTTT.

This clonotype showed up just a few times. This sequence joins TRBV12-5 and TRBJ2-1, with unresolved D. Deletions cut 6 bases from V and 0 bases from J, with 9 bases between. CDR1 is LGHNT, CDR2 FRNRAP, per germline. The CDR3 consists of 14 residues. The CDR3 DNA sequence: TGTGCTAGTGGGATAGATTTCTCCTACAATGAGCAGTTCTTC. Translation gives CASGIDFSYNEQFF.

The rearrangement uses TRBV2 and TRBJ2-7, with 11 bases matching TRBD2. The ends lost 6 bases at V and 5 bases at J; junction bases unmatched: 9. CDR1 and CDR2 from the germline V gene are SNHLY and FYNNEI. The CDR3 loop spans 15 amino acids. The chain's CDR3 is CASSFRSGGAHEQYF. The DNA for the CDR3 is TGTGCCAGCAGCTTCCGTAGCGGGGGGGCCCACGAGCAGTACTTC.

The gene calls are TRBV10-3 and TRBJ1-2, with a tentative D call TRBD1 (5 bases). Germline CDR1 is ENHRY and CDR2 is SYGVKD. The CDR3 has 10 residues. Trimming shortened V by 9 bases and J by 8 bases, and 10 bases separated the two germline ends. DNA of the CDR3: TGTGCCATATGGAGGGGAGGCTACACCTTC. It yields the protein CAIWRGGYTF.